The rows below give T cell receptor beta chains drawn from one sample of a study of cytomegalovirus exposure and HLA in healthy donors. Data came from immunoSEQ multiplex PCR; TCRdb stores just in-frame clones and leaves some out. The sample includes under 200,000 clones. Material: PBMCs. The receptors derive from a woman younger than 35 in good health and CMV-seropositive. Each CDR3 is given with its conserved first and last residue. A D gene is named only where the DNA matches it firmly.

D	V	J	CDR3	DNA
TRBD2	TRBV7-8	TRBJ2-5	CASSLGLAGVVTVSETQYF	TGTGCCAGCAGCTTAGGGCTAGCGGGAGTCGTAACCGTCTCGGAGACCCAGTACTTC
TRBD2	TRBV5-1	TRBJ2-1	CASSLVAGDYNEQFF	TGCGCCAGCAGCTTGGTAGCGGGGGACTACAATGAGCAGTTCTTC
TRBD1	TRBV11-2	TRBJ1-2	CASSLRDRGAGYTF	TGTGCCAGCAGCTTGAGGGACAGAGGCGCTGGCTACACCTTC
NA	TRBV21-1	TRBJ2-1	CASPRGSIDEQFF	TGTGCCAGCCCAAGGGGGTCTATCGATGAGCAGTTCTTC
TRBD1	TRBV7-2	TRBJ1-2	CASSSLDRDTTNYGYTF	TGTGCCAGCAGCTCGCTGGACAGGGATACTACTAACTATGGCTACACCTTC
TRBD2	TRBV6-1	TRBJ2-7	CASSEGLAGTYEQYF	TGTGCCAGCAGTGAGGGACTAGCGGGCACCTACGAGCAGTACTTC
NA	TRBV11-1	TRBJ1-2	CASSLERYTNYGYTF	TGTGCCAGCAGCTTAGAGCGTTATACGAACTATGGCTACACCTTC
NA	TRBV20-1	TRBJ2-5	CSARDQETQYF	TGCAGTGCCAGGGACCAAGAGACCCAGTACTTC
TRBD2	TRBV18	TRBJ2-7	CASSPRLAEAYEQYF	TGTGCCAGCTCACCAAGGCTAGCGGAGGCCTACGAGCAGTACTTC
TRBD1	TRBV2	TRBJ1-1	CASSPDRDTEAFF	TGTGCCAGCAGTCCCGACAGGGATACTGAAGCTTTCTTT
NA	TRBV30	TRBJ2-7	CAWTSEGEQYF	TGTGCCTGGACTAGCGAGGGCGAGCAGTACTTC
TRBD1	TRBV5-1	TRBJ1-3	CASSPKDAGGTIYF	TGCGCCAGCAGCCCCAAGGATGCAGGGGGCACCATATATTTT
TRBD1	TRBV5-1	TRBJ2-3	CASSFSAGGRTDTQYF	TGCGCCAGCAGCTTTTCGGCAGGGGGCAGGACAGATACGCAGTATTTT
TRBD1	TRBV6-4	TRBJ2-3	CASSEDRGPDTQYF	TGTGCCAGCAGTGAGGACAGGGGGCCAGATACGCAGTATTTT
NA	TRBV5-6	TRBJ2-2	CASSIPTVINTGELFF	TGTGCCAGCAGCATACCGACAGTTATCAACACCGGGGAGCTGTTTTTT
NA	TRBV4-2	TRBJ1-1	CASSRTGYNTEAFF	TGTGCCAGCAGCCGCACAGGGTATAACACTGAAGCTTTCTTT
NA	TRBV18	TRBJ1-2	CASSPGSMGQGYTF	TGTGCCAGCTCACCAGGTAGTATGGGGCAAGGCTACACCTTC
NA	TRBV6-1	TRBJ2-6	CASSDLSGANVLTF	TGTGCCAGCAGTGACTTATCTGGGGCCAACGTCCTGACTTTC
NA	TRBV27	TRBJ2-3	CASSFRGDTQYF	TGTGCCAGCAGTTTTAGAGGAGATACGCAGTATTTT
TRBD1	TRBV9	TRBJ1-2	CASSVGTGGDYGYTF	TGTGCCAGCAGCGTAGGGACAGGGGGCGACTATGGCTACACCTTC
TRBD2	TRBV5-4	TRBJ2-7	CASSPGVAGIYEQYF	TGTGCCAGCAGCCCCGGGGTAGCGGGGATATACGAGCAGTACTTC
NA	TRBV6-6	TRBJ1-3	CASSRQDPGNTIYF	TGTGCCAGCAGCAGACAGGATCCCGGAAACACCATATATTTT
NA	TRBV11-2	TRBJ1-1	CASSSNTEAFF	TGTGCCAGCAGCTCAAACACTGAAGCTTTCTTT
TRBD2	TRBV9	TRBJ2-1	CASSLSGGYNEQFF	TGTGCCAGCAGTCTTAGCGGGGGCTACAATGAGCAGTTCTTC
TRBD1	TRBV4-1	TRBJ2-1	CASSPRQGAYNEQFF	TGCGCCAGCAGCCCCCGACAGGGGGCCTACAATGAGCAGTTCTTC
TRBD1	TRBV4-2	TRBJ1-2	CASSLDRANYGYTF	TGTGCCAGCAGCCTGGACAGGGCGAACTATGGCTACACCTTC